These T cell receptor beta chains were read from a single sample in a study of OX40 agonist ivuxolimab in advanced cancers. The assay was immunoSEQ multiplex PCR, and TCRdb's table has in-frame clones only and misses some. The table shows tens of thousands of clones, with 75% to 85% occurring only once. The sequences come from CD4+ or CD8+ T cells sorted from blood, collected in a trial of the OX40 agonist ivuxolimab. The receptors stem from an adult with an advanced solid tumor such as melanoma, head and neck, liver or kidney cancer. Each CDR3 is given without its conserved first and last residue. The order of the fields is D gene, V gene, CDR3 protein. D genes are given only for firm matches.

-,TRBV30,AWQTGEAF
-,TRBV20-1,SARVGGEQY
-,TRBV28,ASSREGPWGYT
TRBD2,TRBV10-2,ASSETPSGASYNEQF
-,TRBV9,ASSLGDSSYEQY
-,TRBV28,ASRLRARETQY
-,TRBV2,ASSEPYTDTQY
TRBD1,TRBV7-9,ASSGTGDGYT
-,TRBV30,AWSVDWGLNQPQH
-,TRBV28,ASRPLSTANEKLF
-,TRBV4-2,ASSQYVSVQAFATGELF
TRBD1,TRBV4-3,ASKGADYNSPLH
TRBD1,TRBV30,AWSPGQGGTDTQY
TRBD2,TRBV6-6,ASSYGTSQF
-,TRBV21-1,ASSSKSEGCSYEQY
TRBD1,TRBV2,ATRQGTIGYT
-,TRBV7-9,ASARFNEQF
-,TRBV29-1,SAERSSYNEQF
-,TRBV7-8,ASSTGTGNTIY
TRBD2,TRBV29-1,SATGGYYYNEQF
-,TRBV7-9,ASIDSLNEKLF
TRBD2,TRBV6-6,ASSGTSGSSYEQY
TRBD1,TRBV28,ASSPLRQGQETQY
-,TRBV5-4,ASSLLGQGHAWEQY
-,TRBV7-9,ASSLGWGHRDTEAF
-,TRBV7-3,ASSPDHSGNTIY
-,TRBV23-1,ASSQSGRGSYEQY
-,TRBV13,ASSLSGPRETQY
TRBD1,TRBV10-3,AIPGLQGAYEQY
TRBD1,TRBV28,ASSSGTGEGYT
-,TRBV30,AWRPTGSSYNSPLH
-,TRBV28,ASTKSSSSRGYT
-,TRBV5-1,ASSLFEGTYEQY
-,TRBV13,ASSLEVDTQY
-,TRBV6-4,ASSESDRIYNEQF
-,TRBV5-1,ASSLAGEQY